This T cell receptor beta chain was documented in a study of blood T cells in healthy people across ages. Overall study results and limits: No one knew whether donors had CMV, which possibly confounded expanded clonotype changes.

For this clonotype: Antigen specificity is unknown.

Sample-barcoded 5' priming and a J-beta primer mix drove a second PCR of about 7 to 11 cycles. Each CDR3 protein is one row after TCRdb ran MiXCR on the 5' RACE reads. The sample includes roughly 500,000 distinct CDR3 sequences, 25% to 30% of them seen just once. Source material: blood. This TCR came from a woman between 65 and 79 years old in good health.

The CDR3 reads CASSSVGTSGAETQYF. In DNA, the CDR3 is TGCGCCAGCAGCTCAGTCGGGACTAGCGGGGCGGAGACCCAGTACTTC. The chain links TRBV5-1 to TRBJ2-5; 13 bases align to TRBD2. The CDR3 is 16 amino acids. Per the germline V gene, CDR1 is SGHRS and CDR2 is YFSETQ. V gave up 3 bases and J gave up 5 bases; unmatched junction bases: 7.